The 27 T cell receptor beta chains presented below share a single source sample, sequenced in a study of OX40 agonist ivuxolimab in advanced cancers. The protocol was immunoSEQ multiplex PCR, while the TCRdb copy is restricted to in-frame clones and leaves out a portion. The sample shows approximately 3,400 clones, roughly 80% of them seen only once. Specimen: CD4+ or CD8+ T cells sorted from blood, collected in a trial of the OX40 agonist ivuxolimab. These receptor sequences come from an adult with an advanced solid tumor such as melanoma, head and neck, liver or kidney cancer.

The V and J genes are TRBV5-6 and TRBJ2-1; D call uncertain. Germline lookup yields CDR1 SGHDT and CDR2 YYEEEE. CDR3 size: 13 residues. Trimming cost V 0 bases and J 5 bases, with 6 bases left between them. The CDR3 sequence: CASSLGQHNEQFF. The CDR3 nucleotides are TGTGCCAGCAGCTTGGGGCAGCACAATGAGCAGTTCTTC.

The rearrangement uses TRBV29-1 and TRBJ2-7, with TRBD2 matching over 9 bases. This CDR3 comprises 12 residues. Germline values: CDR1 SQVTM, CDR2 ANQGSEA. V lost 7 bases to trimming and J lost 7 bases; unmatched junction nucleotides: 8. The DNA of the CDR3 is TGCAGCGCGGGACTAGCCACAAGAGAGCAGTACTTC. Protein product: CSAGLATREQYF.

The chain recombines TRBV10-3 with TRBJ2-5; TRBD2 is a possible D gene (7 bases). Trimming pared 0 bases from V and 2 bases from J, leaving 16 bases between. Germline V gene lookup returns CDR1 ENHRY and CDR2 SYGVKD. The CDR3 has 17 residues. DNA of the CDR3: TGTGCCATCAGTGAGTCGTATAGGGGGGGACGACAAGAGACCCAGTACTTC. It encodes CAISESYRGGRQETQYF.

As regards this clone: Within the sample, other DNA sequences also encode this same CDR3. The chain has TRBV6-7 and TRBJ2-1; D possibly uses TRBD1 or TRBD2 (5 bases each). TRBV6-7 is filed as an ORF, its function uncertain. The V gene lost 11 bases and the J gene lost 0 bases, with 32 bases spanning the gap. This CDR3 is 20 amino acids long. CDR3: CARNDPFGDPIRSSYNEQFF. The CDR3 DNA sequence: TGTGCCCGAAATGACCCTTTCGGGGACCCGATCCGGAGCTCCTACAATGAGCAGTTCTTC.

The chain recombines TRBV9 with TRBJ2-1; the D is unclear. Trimming cost V 0 bases and J 0 bases, with 10 bases left between them. Germline CDR1 and CDR2: SGDLS and YYNGEE. This CDR3 has 16 residues. The CDR3: CASSVVGRSSYNEQFF. In nucleotides, the CDR3 is TGTGCCAGCAGCGTAGTTGGCAGGAGCTCCTACAATGAGCAGTTCTTC. The full variable domain, completed using reference TRBV9 and TRBJ2-1, is DSGVTQTPKHLITATGQRVTLRCSPRSGDLSVYWYQQSLDQGLQFLIQYYNGEERAKGNILERFSAQQFPDLHSELNLSSLELGDSALYFCASSVVGRSSYNEQFFGPGTRLTVL.

The chain links TRBV4-1 to TRBJ2-2; D unresolved. This CDR3 is 12 amino acids long. Germline CDR1 reads MGHRA; CDR2 reads YSYEKL. V was shortened by 3 bases and J by 5 bases, with 4 bases between the two germline ends. For the CDR3, the DNA is TGCGCCAGCAGCCAGGGGACCGGGGAGCTGTTTTTT. This translates into CASSQGTGELFF.

The V and J genes are TRBV7-9 and TRBJ1-3, with D tentatively TRBD1 (6 bases). Trimming took off 5 bases at V and 0 bases at J, with 8 bases between the two ends. The CDR3 has 14 residues. Germline loops: CDR1 SEHNR, CDR2 FQNEAQ (reference sequence). The CDR3 reads CASSQGPSGNTIYF. The CDR3 bases are TGTGCCAGCAGCCAGGGGCCCTCTGGAAACACCATATATTTT. Full variable domain (remainder filled in from reference TRBV7-9 and TRBJ1-3): DTGVSQNPRHKITKRGQNVTFRCDPISEHNRLYWYRQTLGQGPEFLTYFQNEAQLEKSRLLSDRFSAERPKGSFSTLEIQRTEQGDSAMYLCASSQGPSGNTIYFGEGSWLTVV.

This clone appeared a few times. The chain couples TRBV5-1 to TRBJ2-7; TRBD1 might be the D (5 bases). This CDR3 contains 13 residues. Germline V lookup: CDR1 SGHRS, CDR2 YFSETQ. V was trimmed by 4 bases and J by 4 bases, leaving 12 bases between them. CDR3: CASSHGQVYEQYF. The CDR3, as DNA: TGCGCCAGCAGCCACGGACAAGTATACGAGCAGTACTTC. Complete variable domain (other parts from reference TRBV5-1 and TRBJ2-7): KAGVTQTPRYLIKTRGQQVTLSCSPISGHRSVSWYQQTPGQGLQFLFEYFSETQRNKGNFPGRFSGRQFSNSRSEMNVSTLELGDSALYLCASSHGQVYEQYFGPGTRLTVT.

The J gene is TRBJ2-7, the V gene TRBV21-1; TRBD1, as called in the table, went unchecked against the DNA. TRBV21-1 is designated a pseudogene. The CDR3 spans 16 residues. For the CDR3, the DNA is TGTGCCAGCAGCAAAGATTGGGGACAGGGCCCCTGGGAGCAGTACTTC. It encodes CASSKDWGQGPWEQYF.

This sequence joins TRBV19 and TRBJ1-3; D gene unclear. The germline V gene encodes CDR1 LNHDA and CDR2 SQIVND (reference sequence). V lost 6 bases, J lost 4 bases, and 10 bases lay in between. The CDR3 length is 13 residues. This CDR3 reads CASSWTDGNTIYF. CDR3 DNA: TGTGCCAGTAGCTGGACCGACGGAAACACCATATATTTT.

CDR3 sequence reads: CASSPVSNLYNEQFF. Here the CDR3 DNA reads TGTGCCAGCAGTCCCGTGTCGAACCTTTACAATGAGCAGTTCTTC. The chain links TRBV5-6 to TRBJ2-1; D unclear. Trimming stripped 5 bases from V and 4 bases from J, with 16 bases between. The CDR3 consists of 15 residues. Germline V gene data show CDR1 as SGHDT and CDR2 as YYEEEE.

The rearrangement uses TRBV5-1 and TRBJ2-2, with TRBD1 matching 8 bases. The germline V gene encodes CDR1 SGHRS and CDR2 YFSETQ. This CDR3 is 14 amino acids long. The V segment lost 4 bases and the J segment 7 bases; nucleotides outside the gene matches: 6. CDR3 sequence: CASSTAGGYGELFF. In DNA, the CDR3 is TGCGCCAGCAGCACTGCAGGGGGCTACGGGGAGCTGTTTTTT.

By share, this clone ranks as large. The V call is TRBV28, the J call TRBJ2-7, with D perhaps TRBD1 (6 bases). V was cut by 2 bases and J by 3 bases, with 23 bases left in between. The CDR3 is 18 amino acids. Germline V gene sequence: CDR1 MDHEN, CDR2 SYDVKM. CDR3 DNA: TGTGCCAGCAGTTTAGGCCCGGACAGTGATCAAGGTGACTACGAGCAGTACTTC. Translation gives CASSLGPDSDQGDYEQYF.

The chain is built from TRBV5-1 and TRBJ2-7, with TRBD2 matching 10 bases. CDR1 and CDR2 from the germline V gene are SGHRS and YFSETQ. V lost 4 bases and J lost 5; bases outside the gene matches: 9. The CDR3 sequence is 15 residues long. CDR3 nucleotide sequence: TGCGCCAGCAGCCTTAGCGGGAGGTCGTTCGACGAGCAGTACTTC. Protein: CASSLSGRSFDEQYF.

This chain links TRBV4-1 with TRBJ2-7; 9 bases agree with TRBD1. CDR3 size: 15 residues. The V gene end was trimmed by 1 base and the J gene end by 4 bases; junction bases not matched to a gene: 5. The germline gives CDR1 MGHRA, CDR2 YSYEKL. CDR3 loop: CASSQVTGGTYEQYF. The CDR3 DNA follows: TGCGCCAGCAGCCAAGTCACAGGGGGCACGTACGAGCAGTACTTC.

Notes on this clone: With a much larger clone just one base away, this may be a read error. This same CDR3 is encoded by further DNA sequences in the sample. The V and J genes are TRBV13 and TRBJ2-1, with TRBD1 matching 9 bases. Trimming took 1 base from V and 9 from J; bases not matched to a gene: 10. The CDR3 contains 16 residues. The germline V gene encodes CDR1 PRHDT and CDR2 FYEKMQ (reference sequence). As DNA, the CDR3 is TGTGCCAGCAGCTTAGAAGCCCCGGGACAGGGCAGTGAGCAGTTCTTC. It is translated as CASSLEAPGQGSEQFF.

This clone was seen more than once but under ten times. Written as DNA, the CDR3 is TGTGCCAGCAGTTATGGTCAGAACACTGAAGCTTTCTTT. Protein product: CASSYGQNTEAFF. This chain connects TRBV6-5 to TRBJ1-1; D not certain. The ends were cut back, 3 bases at V and 1 base at J, with 6 bases in the middle. The CDR3 contains 13 residues. The germline CDR1 and CDR2 sequences are MNHEY and SVGAGI.

This clone has a single count. The J gene is TRBJ2-1, the V gene TRBV10-3; 12 nucleotides agree with TRBD2. The CDR3 consists of 18 residues. CDR1 ENHRY and CDR2 SYGVKD come from the germline V gene. V was clipped by 0 bases and J by 1 base; unmatched bases: 4. Here the CDR3 reads CAISESASGRESYNEQFF. CDR3 nucleotide sequence: TGTGCCATCAGTGAGTCCGCTAGCGGGAGGGAGTCCTACAATGAGCAGTTCTTC.

J is TRBJ2-7 and V is TRBV30, with 7 positions matching TRBD1. V lost 1 base, J lost 3 bases, and 6 bases stayed unmatched. Germline V lookup: CDR1 GTSNPN, CDR2 SVGIG (reference sequence). CDR3 size: 14 residues. The CDR3 bases are TGTGCCTGGAGTGATGGGACAGCTCACTACGAGCAGTACTTC. This sequence encodes CAWSDGTAHYEQYF.

The rearrangement links TRBV28 to TRBJ2-7; 9 nucleotides agree with TRBD1. Trimming cost V 5 bases and J 6 bases; bases outside gene matches: 11. Germline-derived CDR1 and CDR2 are MDHEN and SYDVKM. CDR3 length: 15 amino acids. The CDR3 here is CASSDDTGGAVEQYF. The CDR3 bases are TGTGCCAGCAGTGATGACACAGGGGGCGCGGTCGAGCAGTACTTC.

This clone has more than one count but fewer than ten. J is TRBJ2-1 and V is TRBV30; 9 bases align to TRBD2. The CDR3 consists of 16 residues. Germline-derived CDR1 and CDR2 are GTSNPN and SVGIG (reference sequence). V was clipped by 0 bases and J by 7 bases; unmatched bases: 10. The CDR3 nucleotides are TGTGCCTGGAGTGTACTGTTTGCGGGAGGGCGGAATGAGCAGTTCTTC. It translates to CAWSVLFAGGRNEQFF.

The J gene is TRBJ1-3, the V gene TRBV5-5; D remains ambiguous. This CDR3 contains 13 residues. In germline, CDR1 is SGHKS, CDR2 YYEKEE (reference sequence). V shed 4 bases and J shed 6 bases, with 11 bases lying between them. The CDR3 bases are TGTGCCAGCAGCGCCTGGGGAGAAAACACCATATATTTT. Its translation: CASSAWGENTIYF.

V is TRBV7-9 and J is TRBJ2-1, with 9 bases fitting TRBD1. The junction had 7 bases not matched to a gene; V was cut back by 3 bases and J by 7 bases. This CDR3 is built from 15 residues. In germline, CDR1 is SEHNR, CDR2 FQNEAQ (reference sequence). CDR3 protein: CASSFTGTGRNEQFF. CDR3 coding DNA: TGTGCCAGCAGCTTCACCGGGACAGGGCGTAATGAGCAGTTCTTC.

This chain joins TRBV5-1 and TRBJ2-1; 8 bases agree with TRBD2. CDR1 SGHRS and CDR2 YFSETQ come from the germline V gene. The length of the CDR3 is 15 residues. Losses at the gene ends were 3 bases for V and 4 bases for J; bases not matched to a gene: 6. The CDR3 loop reads CASSSGTRMYNEQFF. For the CDR3, the DNA is TGCGCCAGCAGCTCCGGGACTAGGATGTACAATGAGCAGTTCTTC.

A remark on this clone: Its ends do not fully match the called genes, so a read error is possible. V is TRBV7-9 and J is TRBJ2-1; D remains ambiguous. The CDR3 spans 13 residues. Germline V gene sequence: CDR1 SEHNR, CDR2 FQNEAQ (reference sequence). DNA of the CDR3: TGTGCCAGCAGCTTAGCATTAATCGGCATCGGGCTCTTC. This sequence encodes CASSLALIGIGLF.

The chain uses TRBV11-1 and TRBJ2-7; TRBD1 is a possible D gene (6 bases). V shed 2 bases and J shed 1 base, with 9 bases lying between them. The CDR3 sequence is 14 residues long. Germline CDR1 SGHAT, CDR2 FQDESV (reference sequence). This CDR3 is CASSLTQGSYEQYF. Here the CDR3 DNA reads TGTGCCAGCAGCTTAACACAGGGATCCTACGAGCAGTACTTC.

The rearrangement joins TRBV27 to TRBJ2-2, with D possibly TRBD2 on 5 matching bases. The CDR3 loop spans 16 amino acids. Germline V gives CDR1 MNHEY, CDR2 SMNVEV (reference sequence). V was clipped by 6 bases and J by 0 bases, with 14 bases between them. CDR3 nucleotide sequence: TGTGCCAGCAGGCCTTCTTGGACTTCGAACACCGGGGAGCTGTTTTTT. It specifies CASRPSWTSNTGELFF.